The following is a T cell receptor (beta chain) sequence with its context. The source of the sample is a study of control samples from healthy donors and cancer patients. Using immunoSEQ multiplex PCR, the repertoire was profiled, and TCRdb retains in-frame clones only, with some absent. Here the sample spans around 23,000 clones, around 83% being singletons. The CDR3 spans 12 residues. Deletions cut 5 bases from V and 0 bases from J, with 4 bases between. The J gene is TRBJ1-1, the V gene TRBV12-3 or TRBV12-4, with D uncertain. The TCR originated in a man between 60 and 70 years old with head and neck cancer. Source material: PBMCs. CDR3 in DNA: TGTGCCAGCAGTCCGGTGAACACTGAAGCTTTCTTT. Translation gives CASSPVNTEAFF.